This T cell receptor (beta chain) was recorded in a study of T-cell reconstitution after alpha-beta-depleted transplantation in children. The study, taken as a whole, reports: Diversity and T-cell counts at one year after transplant derived mostly from new T cells. Where alpha-beta T cells came from about two months after transplant was reportedly several hundred expanded graft clones. High day-60 TCRbeta diversity in some patients came from surviving recipient T cells and thymic progenitors.

This CDR3 comprises 16 residues. Germline CDR1 SGHTA, CDR2 FQGNSA. Trimming took 5 bases from V and 7 from J, leaving 20 bases between them. With regard to this clonotype: Its target is not known.

Molecular barcoding with unique molecular identifiers was used for the TCRbeta library. One entry per CDR3 protein, called by TCRdb with MiXCR from the PCR reads. Here the sample spans approximately 500,000 distinct CDR3 sequences, approximately 10% being singletons. The sequencing used PBMCs, collected before TCRalphabeta/CD19-depleted stem cell transplant. The clonotype comes from a child aged 2-9 years with inherited bone marrow failure, due to receive a stem cell transplant. The gene calls are TRBV7-2 and TRBJ2-2; D ambiguous. The CDR3: CASSIKADRMGGELFF. The CDR3 DNA follows: TGTGCCAGCAGCATAAAGGCGGATAGAATGGGCGGGGAGCTGTTTTTT.